This T cell receptor (beta chain) was sequenced for a study of response to subunit inactivated influenza vaccine. This clonotype appeared once. The antigen remains unidentified. Study-wide results and caveats: Researchers suggested that each seasonal influenza vaccination recruits few new T cells.

TCRdb called the RT-PCR reads again in MiXCR, with one record for every CDR3 protein. The sample shows around 750,000 distinct CDR3 sequences, approximately 22% of them seen only once. The CDR3 runs to 14 residues. Trimming removed 6 bases from V and 7 bases from J; junction bases left unmatched: 4. In germline, CDR1 is DFQATT, CDR2 SNEGSKA (reference sequence). The sequence came from a middle-aged man who received an inactivated influenza vaccine. This chain uses TRBV20-1 with TRBJ2-1; TRBD2 matches at 15 bases. The sequences come from PBMCs from blood, collected roughly 5 days after vaccination. The CDR3 loop reads CSAHGLAGGNEQFF. CDR3 nucleotide sequence: TGCAGTGCCCACGGACTAGCGGGGGGGAATGAGCAGTTCTTC.